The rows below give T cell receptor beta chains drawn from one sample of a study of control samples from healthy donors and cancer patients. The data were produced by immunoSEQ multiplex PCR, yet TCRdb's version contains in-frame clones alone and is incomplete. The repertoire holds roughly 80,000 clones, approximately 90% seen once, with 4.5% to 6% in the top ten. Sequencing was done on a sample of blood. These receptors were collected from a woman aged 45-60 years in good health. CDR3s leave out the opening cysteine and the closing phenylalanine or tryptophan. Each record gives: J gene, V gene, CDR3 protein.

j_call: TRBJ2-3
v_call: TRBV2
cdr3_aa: ASTGSTDTQY

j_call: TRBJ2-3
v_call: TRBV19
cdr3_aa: ASRWTGTDTQY

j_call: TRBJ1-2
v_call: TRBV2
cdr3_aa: ASSEVSIGYT

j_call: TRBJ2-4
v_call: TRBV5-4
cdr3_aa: ASSRLAGGLENIQY

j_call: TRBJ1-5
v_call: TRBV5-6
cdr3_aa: ASSLGGYSNQPQH

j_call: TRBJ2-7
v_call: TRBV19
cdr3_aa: ASSALDGSYEQY

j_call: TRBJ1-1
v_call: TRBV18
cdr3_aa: ASSYSDRNTEAF

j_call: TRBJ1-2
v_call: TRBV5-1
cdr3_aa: ASTPQRGGYGYT

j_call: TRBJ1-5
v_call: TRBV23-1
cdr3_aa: ASEQASVPQH

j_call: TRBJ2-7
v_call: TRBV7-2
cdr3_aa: ASSLTTGEVYEQY

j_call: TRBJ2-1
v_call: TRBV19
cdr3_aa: ASSLNGNNEQF

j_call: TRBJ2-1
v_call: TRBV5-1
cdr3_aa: ASRRQGAYNEQF

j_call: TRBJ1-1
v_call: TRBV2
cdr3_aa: ASRENSGEAF

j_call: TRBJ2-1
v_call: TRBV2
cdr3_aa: ASGDRGYNEQF

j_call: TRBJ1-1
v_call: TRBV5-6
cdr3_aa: ASSLGVMPEAF

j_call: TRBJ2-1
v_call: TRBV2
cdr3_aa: ASSLRQGSSYNEQF

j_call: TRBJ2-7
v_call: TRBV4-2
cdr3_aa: ASSQDGGQLEKQY

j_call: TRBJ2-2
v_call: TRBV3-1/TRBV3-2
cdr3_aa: ASSRDPTGELF

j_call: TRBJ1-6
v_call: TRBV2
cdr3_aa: ASRPLRADNSPLH

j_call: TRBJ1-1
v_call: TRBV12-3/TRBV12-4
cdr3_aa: ASSPSGFTEAF

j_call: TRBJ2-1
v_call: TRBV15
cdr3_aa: AAQTNPHNEQF

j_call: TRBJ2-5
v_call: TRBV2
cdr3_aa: ASTTRGPTQY

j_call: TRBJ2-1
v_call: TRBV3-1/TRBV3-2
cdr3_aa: ASSQTSGASNEQF

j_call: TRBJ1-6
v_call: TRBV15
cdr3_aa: ATSVTGSGSPLH

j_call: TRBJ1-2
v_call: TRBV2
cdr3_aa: ASTTREGYYGYT

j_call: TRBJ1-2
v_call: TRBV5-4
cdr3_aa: ASSLGGRSGRYGYT

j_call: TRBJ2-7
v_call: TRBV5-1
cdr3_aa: ASALGGGYEQY

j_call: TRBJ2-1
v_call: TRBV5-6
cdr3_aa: ASSWTGRAYNEQF

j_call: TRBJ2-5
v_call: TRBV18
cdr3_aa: ASSQGGQQETQY

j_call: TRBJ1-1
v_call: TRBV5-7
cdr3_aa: ASSLGPAKMNTEAF

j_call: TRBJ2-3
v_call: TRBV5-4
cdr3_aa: ASSSPSGTDTQY

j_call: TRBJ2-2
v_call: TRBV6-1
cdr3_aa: ASSEGGDTGELF

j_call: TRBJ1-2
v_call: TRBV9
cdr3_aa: ASSPQTDLNYGYT

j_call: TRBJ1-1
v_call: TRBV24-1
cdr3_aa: ATGDSLPTEAF

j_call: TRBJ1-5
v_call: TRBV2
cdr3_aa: ASSSGLDQPQH

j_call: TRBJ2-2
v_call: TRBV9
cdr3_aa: ASSVAGRGYGELF

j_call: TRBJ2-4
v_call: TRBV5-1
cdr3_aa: ASSLGQSLEGDIQY